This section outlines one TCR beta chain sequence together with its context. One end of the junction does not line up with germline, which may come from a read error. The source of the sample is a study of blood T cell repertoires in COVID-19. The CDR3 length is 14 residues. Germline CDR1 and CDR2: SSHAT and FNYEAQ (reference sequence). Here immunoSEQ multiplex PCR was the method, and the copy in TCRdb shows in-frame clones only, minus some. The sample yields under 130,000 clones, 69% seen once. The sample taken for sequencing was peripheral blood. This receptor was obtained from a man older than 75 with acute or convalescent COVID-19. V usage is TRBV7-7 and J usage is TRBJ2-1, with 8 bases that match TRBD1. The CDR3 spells CASSRGTGLDEQFF. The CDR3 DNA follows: TGTGCTAGCAGTCGTGGGACAGGTCTGGATGAGCAGTTCTTC.